This T cell receptor beta chain was recovered during a study of blood T cell repertoires in COVID-19. Study information: T cells, B-cell-depleted T cells, or PBMCs provided the cDNA or gDNA that served as material.

As handled by the study authors: Researchers report that nucleated cell counts were estimated from reference gene primer amplification. Assay: immunoSEQ multiplex PCR; the TCRdb copy retains only in-frame clones and omits some. The DNA gave D and trimming, while V, J and clone size come from that table. Among a few hundred thousand clones listed, about four fifths were seen once. The CDR3 length is 14 residues. CDR1 and CDR2 from the germline V gene are WNHNN and SYGVQD (reference sequence). Trimming cost V 3 bases and J 0 bases, with 9 bases left between them. The J gene is TRBJ2-7, the V gene TRBV10-1; D ambiguous. The receptor comes from a woman between 18 and 30 years old with acute or convalescent COVID-19. Material for sequencing was peripheral blood. CDR3 loop: CASSESRFSYEQYF. Written as DNA, the CDR3 is TGCGCCAGCAGTGAATCTCGGTTCTCCTACGAGCAGTACTTC.